This TCR beta chain was observed in a study of cytomegalovirus exposure and HLA in healthy donors. Study overall: Earlier results showed approximately 110 million unique TCR beta sequences derived from roughly 180 million T cells.

Germline V gene data show CDR1 as SSHAT and CDR2 as FNYEAQ (reference sequence). CDR3 length: 13 amino acids. General study points: Highly shared sequence variants in one cluster were likely a sequencing artifact. Later work associated around 18,000 TCR beta sequences with HLA alleles at 0.05 false discovery rate. Follow-up analysis later connected one missense variant in DCLRE1C with trimming of TCR beta V- and J-genes.

With respect to this clone: Antigen unknown. Sequence at one end of the junction differs from germline and may be a read error.

13 Jbeta primers and 60 Vbeta primers were used for the PCR. Generated by immunoSEQ multiplex PCR, the TCRdb table keeps only in-frame clones and is missing some. The sample lists 100,000 to 150,000 clones, roughly 80% occurring once. Sequenced sample: PBMCs. V is TRBV7-7 and J is TRBJ2-1; 7 positions match TRBD1. The sequence was collected from a man under 40 in good health and CMV-seropositive. The CDR3, as DNA: TGTGCTAGCAGCCGGGACAGATACAATGAGCAGTTCTTC. This gives the protein CASSRDRYNEQFF.